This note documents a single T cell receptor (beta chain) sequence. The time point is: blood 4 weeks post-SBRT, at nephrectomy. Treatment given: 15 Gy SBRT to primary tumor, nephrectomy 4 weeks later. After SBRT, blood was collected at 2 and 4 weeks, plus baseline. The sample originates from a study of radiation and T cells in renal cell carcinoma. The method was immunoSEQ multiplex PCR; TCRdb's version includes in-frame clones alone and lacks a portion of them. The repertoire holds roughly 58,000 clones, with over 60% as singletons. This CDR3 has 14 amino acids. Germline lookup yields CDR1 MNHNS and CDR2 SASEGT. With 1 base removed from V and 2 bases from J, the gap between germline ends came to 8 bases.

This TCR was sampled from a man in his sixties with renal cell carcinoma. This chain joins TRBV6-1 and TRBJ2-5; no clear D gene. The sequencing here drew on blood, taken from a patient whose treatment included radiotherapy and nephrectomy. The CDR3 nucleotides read TGTGCCAGCAGTGAAGTTGTAGGTCAAGAGACCCAGTACTTC. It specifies CASSEVVGQETQYF.